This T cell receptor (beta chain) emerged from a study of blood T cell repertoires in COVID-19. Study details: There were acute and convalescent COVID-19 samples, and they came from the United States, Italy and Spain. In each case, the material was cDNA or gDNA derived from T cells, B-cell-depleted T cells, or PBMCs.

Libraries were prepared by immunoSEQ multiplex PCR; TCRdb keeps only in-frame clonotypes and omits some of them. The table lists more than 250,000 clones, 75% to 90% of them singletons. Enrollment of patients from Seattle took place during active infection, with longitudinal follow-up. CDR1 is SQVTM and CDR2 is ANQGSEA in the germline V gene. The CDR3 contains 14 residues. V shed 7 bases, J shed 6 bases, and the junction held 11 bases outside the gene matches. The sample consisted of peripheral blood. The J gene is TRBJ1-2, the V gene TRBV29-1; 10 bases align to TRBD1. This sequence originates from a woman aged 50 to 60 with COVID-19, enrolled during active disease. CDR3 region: CSDRDRGPKDGYTF. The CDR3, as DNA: TGCAGCGACCGGGACAGGGGACCAAAGGATGGCTACACCTTC.